This T cell receptor (beta chain) comes out of a study of cytomegalovirus exposure and HLA in healthy donors. The CDR3 spans 15 residues. Germline V gene sequence: CDR1 KGHSY, CDR2 FQNENV. Trimming removed 4 bases at V and 2 bases at J, with 15 bases between. As for this clone: What it binds is unknown.

Points from the study as a whole: By a later analysis, the bulk of CMV-associated TCR beta chains appeared HLA-restricted. Reports showed the classifier diagnosing cytomegalovirus status with high specificity and sensitivity. Trimming of TCR beta V- and J-genes showed a link, identified in a later analysis, to a missense DCLRE1C variant. Several V segments, TRBV6-2 and TRBV6-3 among them, could not be told apart and were dropped.

With 60 Vbeta and 13 Jbeta primers, the PCR was carried out. Produced via immunoSEQ multiplex PCR; TCRdb's table is partial and in-frame only. The data show 150,000 to 200,000 clones, roughly 72% seen once. The chain recombines TRBV16 with TRBJ2-7; D is possibly TRBD1 (6 bases). Sequencing used PBMCs. This clonotype was obtained from a man aged 40-55 years in good health and CMV-seropositive. Here the CDR3 reads CASSLLRGQAYEQYF. The CDR3 DNA is TGTGCCAGCAGCCTTCTCCGGGGACAAGCCTACGAGCAGTACTTC.